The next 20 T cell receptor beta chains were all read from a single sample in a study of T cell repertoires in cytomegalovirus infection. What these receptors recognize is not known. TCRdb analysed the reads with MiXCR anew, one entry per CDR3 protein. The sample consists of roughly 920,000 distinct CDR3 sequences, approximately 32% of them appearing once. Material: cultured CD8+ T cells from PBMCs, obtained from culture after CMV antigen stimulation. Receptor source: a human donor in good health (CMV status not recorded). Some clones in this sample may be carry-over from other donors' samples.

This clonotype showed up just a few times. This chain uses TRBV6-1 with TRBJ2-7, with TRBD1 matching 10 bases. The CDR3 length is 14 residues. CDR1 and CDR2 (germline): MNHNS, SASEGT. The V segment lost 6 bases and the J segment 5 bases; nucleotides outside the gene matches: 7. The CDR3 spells CASRKTGGADEQYV. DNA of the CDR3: TGTGCCAGCAGGAAGACAGGGGGCGCGGACGAGCAGTACGTC.

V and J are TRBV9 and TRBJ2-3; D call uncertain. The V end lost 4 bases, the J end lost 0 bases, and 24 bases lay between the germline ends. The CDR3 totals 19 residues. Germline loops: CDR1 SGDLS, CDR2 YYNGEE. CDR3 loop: CASSLQLGVPAESTDTQYF. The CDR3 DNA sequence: TGTGCCAGCAGCTTACAGCTTGGGGTTCCCGCAGAAAGCACAGATACGCAGTATTTT.

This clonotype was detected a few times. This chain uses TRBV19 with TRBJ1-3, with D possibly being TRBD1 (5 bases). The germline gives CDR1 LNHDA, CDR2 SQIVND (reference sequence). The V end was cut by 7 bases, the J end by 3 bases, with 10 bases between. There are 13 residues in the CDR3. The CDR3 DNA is TGTGCCAGTATGGTGCAGGGTGGAAACACCATATATTTT. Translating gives CASMVQGGNTIYF. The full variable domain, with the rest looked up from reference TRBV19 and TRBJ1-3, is DGGITQSPKYLFRKEGQNVTLSCEQNLNHDAMYWYRQDPGQGLRLIYYSQIVNDFQKGDIAEGYSVSREKKESFPLTVTSAQKNPTAFYLCASMVQGGNTIYFGEGSWLTVV.

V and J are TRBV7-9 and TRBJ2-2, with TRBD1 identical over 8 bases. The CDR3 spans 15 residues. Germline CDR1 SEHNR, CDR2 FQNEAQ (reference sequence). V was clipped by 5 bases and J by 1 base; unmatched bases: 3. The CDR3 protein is CASSPGQENTGELFF. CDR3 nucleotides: TGTGCCAGCAGCCCGGGACAGGAGAACACCGGGGAGCTGTTTTTT.

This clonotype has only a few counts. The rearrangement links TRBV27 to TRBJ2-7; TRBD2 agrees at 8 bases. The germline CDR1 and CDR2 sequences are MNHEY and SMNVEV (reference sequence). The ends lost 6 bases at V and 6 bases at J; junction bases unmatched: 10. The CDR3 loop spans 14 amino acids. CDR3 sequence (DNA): TGTGCCAGCAGCCTGACTGCCGCGGGGGGCGAGCAGTACTTC. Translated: CASSLTAAGGEQYF.

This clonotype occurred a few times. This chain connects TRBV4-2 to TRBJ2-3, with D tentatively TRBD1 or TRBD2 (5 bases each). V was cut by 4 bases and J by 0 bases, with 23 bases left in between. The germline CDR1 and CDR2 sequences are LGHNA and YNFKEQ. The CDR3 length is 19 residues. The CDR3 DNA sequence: TGTGCCAGCAGCCCCGAGCTTAGCGTCTTCGGGGCTAGCACAGATACGCAGTATTTT. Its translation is CASSPELSVFGASTDTQYF.

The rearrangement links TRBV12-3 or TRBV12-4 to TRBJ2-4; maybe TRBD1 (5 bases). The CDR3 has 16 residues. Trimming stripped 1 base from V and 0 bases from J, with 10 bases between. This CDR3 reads CASSLGQGPAKNIQYF. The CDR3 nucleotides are TGTGCCAGCAGTTTAGGCCAGGGCCCAGCCAAAAACATTCAGTACTTC.

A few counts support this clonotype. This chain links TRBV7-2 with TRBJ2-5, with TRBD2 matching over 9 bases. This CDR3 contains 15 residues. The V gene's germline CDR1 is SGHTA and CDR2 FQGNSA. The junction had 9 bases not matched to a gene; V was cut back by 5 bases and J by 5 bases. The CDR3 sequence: CASSRWRGGRETQYF. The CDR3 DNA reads TGTGCCAGCAGCCGTTGGCGGGGGGGCCGGGAGACCCAGTACTTC.

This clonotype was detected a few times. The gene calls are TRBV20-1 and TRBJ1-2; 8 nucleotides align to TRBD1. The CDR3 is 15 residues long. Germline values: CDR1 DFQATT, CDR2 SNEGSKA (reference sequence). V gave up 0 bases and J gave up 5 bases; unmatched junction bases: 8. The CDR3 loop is CSARDYRGSSYGYTF. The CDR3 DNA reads TGCAGTGCTAGAGATTACAGGGGGTCCTCTTATGGCTACACCTTC.

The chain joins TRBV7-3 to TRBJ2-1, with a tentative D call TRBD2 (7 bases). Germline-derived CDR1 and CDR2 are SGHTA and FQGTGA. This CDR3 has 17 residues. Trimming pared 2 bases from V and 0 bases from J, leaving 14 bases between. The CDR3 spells CASSLEGGAISYNEQFF. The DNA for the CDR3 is TGTGCCAGCAGCTTAGAGGGGGGGGCTATCTCCTACAATGAGCAGTTCTTC.

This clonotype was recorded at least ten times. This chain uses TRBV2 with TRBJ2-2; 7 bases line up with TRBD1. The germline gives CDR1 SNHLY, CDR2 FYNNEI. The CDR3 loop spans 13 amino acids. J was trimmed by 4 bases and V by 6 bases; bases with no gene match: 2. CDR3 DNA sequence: TGTGCCAGCAGCGGGACAGTCACCGGGGAGCTGTTTTTT. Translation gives CASSGTVTGELFF.

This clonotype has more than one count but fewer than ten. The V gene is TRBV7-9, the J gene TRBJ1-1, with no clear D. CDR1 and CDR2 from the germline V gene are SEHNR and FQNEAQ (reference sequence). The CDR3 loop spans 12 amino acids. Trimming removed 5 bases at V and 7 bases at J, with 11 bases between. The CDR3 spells CASSPDPYEAFF. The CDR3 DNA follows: TGTGCCAGCAGCCCGGACCCCTATGAAGCTTTCTTT.

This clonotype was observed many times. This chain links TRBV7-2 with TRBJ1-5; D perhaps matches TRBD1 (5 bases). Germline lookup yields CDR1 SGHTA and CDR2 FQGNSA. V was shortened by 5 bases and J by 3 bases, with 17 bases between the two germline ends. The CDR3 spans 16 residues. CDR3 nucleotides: TGTGCCAGCAGCCTCGAGACAGATACGTTCAATCAGCCCCAGCATTTT. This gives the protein CASSLETDTFNQPQHF.

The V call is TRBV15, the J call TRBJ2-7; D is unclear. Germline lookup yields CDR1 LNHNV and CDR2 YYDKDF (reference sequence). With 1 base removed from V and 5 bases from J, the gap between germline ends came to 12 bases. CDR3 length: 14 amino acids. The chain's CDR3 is CATSRGKGPHEQYF. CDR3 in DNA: TGTGCCACCAGCAGAGGGAAAGGACCCCACGAGCAGTACTTC. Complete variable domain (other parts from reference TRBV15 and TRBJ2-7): DAMVIQNPRYQVTQFGKPVTLSCSQTLNHNVMYWYQQKSSQAPKLLFHYYDKDFNNEADTPDNFQSRRPNTSFCFLDIRSPGLGDTAMYLCATSRGKGPHEQYFGPGTRLTVT.

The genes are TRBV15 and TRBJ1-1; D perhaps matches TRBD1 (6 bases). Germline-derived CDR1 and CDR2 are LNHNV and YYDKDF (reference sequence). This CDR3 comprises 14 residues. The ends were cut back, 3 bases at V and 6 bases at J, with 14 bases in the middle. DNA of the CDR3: TGTGCCACCAGCAGCAGGGGAGGGCAAGCTGAAGCTTTCTTT. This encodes CATSSRGGQAEAFF. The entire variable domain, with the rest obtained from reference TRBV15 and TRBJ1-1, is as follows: DAMVIQNPRYQVTQFGKPVTLSCSQTLNHNVMYWYQQKSSQAPKLLFHYYDKDFNNEADTPDNFQSRRPNTSFCFLDIRSPGLGDTAMYLCATSSRGGQAEAFFGQGTRLTVV.

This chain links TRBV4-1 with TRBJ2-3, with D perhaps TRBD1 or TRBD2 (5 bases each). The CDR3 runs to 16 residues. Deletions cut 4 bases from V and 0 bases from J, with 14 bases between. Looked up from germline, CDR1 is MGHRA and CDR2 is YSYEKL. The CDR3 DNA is TGCGCCAGCAGCCCGGGACCGCTCCTTAGCACAGATACGCAGTATTTT. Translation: CASSPGPLLSTDTQYF.

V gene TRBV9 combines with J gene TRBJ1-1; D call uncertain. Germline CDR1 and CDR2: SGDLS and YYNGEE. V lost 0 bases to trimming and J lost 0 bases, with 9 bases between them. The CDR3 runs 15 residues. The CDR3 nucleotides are TGTGCCAGCAGCGTAGACGACGCCGTGAACACTGAAGCTTTCTTT. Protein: CASSVDDAVNTEAFF. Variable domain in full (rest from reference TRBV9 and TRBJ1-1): DSGVTQTPKHLITATGQRVTLRCSPRSGDLSVYWYQQSLDQGLQFLIQYYNGEERAKGNILERFSAQQFPDLHSELNLSSLELGDSALYFCASSVDDAVNTEAFFGQGTRLTVV.

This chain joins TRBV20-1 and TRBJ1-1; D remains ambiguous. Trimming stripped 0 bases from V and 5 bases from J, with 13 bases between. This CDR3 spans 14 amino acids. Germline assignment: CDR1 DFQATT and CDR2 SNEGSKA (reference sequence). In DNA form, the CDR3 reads TGCAGTGCTAGAGAGAGGGTTTCTTCTACTGAAGCTTTCTTT. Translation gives CSARERVSSTEAFF.

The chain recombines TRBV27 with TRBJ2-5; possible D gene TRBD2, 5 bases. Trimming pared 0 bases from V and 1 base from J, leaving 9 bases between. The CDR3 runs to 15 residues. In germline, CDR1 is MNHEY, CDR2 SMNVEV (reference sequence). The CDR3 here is CASSLSPGIQETQYF. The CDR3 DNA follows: TGTGCCAGCAGTTTATCTCCCGGGATCCAAGAGACCCAGTACTTC.

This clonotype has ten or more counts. The CDR3 here is CASSALTAGMSYEQYF. CDR3 nucleotide sequence: TGTGCCAGCAGTGCTTTGACAGCGGGAATGTCCTACGAGCAGTACTTC. The rearrangement joins TRBV6-1 to TRBJ2-7, with 7 bases lining up with TRBD2. This CDR3 is 16 amino acids long. Losses at the gene ends were 4 bases for V and 1 base for J; bases not matched to a gene: 10. The germline V gene has CDR1 MNHNS and CDR2 SASEGT.